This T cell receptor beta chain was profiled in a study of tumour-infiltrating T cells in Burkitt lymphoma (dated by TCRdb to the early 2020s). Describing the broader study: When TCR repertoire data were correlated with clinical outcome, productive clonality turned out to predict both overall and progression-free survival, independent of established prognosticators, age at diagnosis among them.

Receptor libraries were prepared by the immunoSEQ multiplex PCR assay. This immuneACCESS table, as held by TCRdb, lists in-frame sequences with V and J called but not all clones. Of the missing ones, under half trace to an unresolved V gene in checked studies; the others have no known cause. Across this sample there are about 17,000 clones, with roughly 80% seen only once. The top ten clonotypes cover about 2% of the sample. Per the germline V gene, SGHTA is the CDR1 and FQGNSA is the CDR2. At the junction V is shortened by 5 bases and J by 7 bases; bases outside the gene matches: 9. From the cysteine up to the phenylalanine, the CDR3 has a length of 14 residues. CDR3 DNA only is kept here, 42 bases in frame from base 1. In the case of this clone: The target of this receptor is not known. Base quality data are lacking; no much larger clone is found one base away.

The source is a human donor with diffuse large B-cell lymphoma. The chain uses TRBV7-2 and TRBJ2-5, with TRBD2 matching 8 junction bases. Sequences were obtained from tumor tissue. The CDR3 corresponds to CASSLGLALGTQYF. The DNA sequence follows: TGTGCCAGCAGCCTCGGACTAGCCCTGGGGACCCAGTACTTC.